One sample yielded the 7 T cell receptor beta chains listed below, sequenced in a study of blood T cell repertoires in COVID-19. The assay was immunoSEQ multiplex PCR, and TCRdb's table has in-frame clones only and misses some. The profile shows about 83,000 clones, roughly 86% of them singletons. Specimen: peripheral blood. Source of these receptors: an older man with active or convalescent COVID-19.

The rearrangement uses TRBV4-1 and TRBJ2-5; 12 nucleotides align to TRBD1. CDR1 is MGHRA and CDR2 is YSYEKL in the germline V gene. The CDR3 runs 16 residues. V shed 1 base and J 3 bases; nucleotides not matched to a gene: 3. The CDR3 here is CASSQVGTGGEETQYF. The CDR3 coding sequence is TGCGCCAGCAGCCAAGTCGGGACAGGGGGCGAAGAGACCCAGTACTTC.

The V call is TRBV2, the J call TRBJ2-1; 10 bases are shared with TRBD2. CDR3 size: 16 residues. Per germline, CDR1 SNHLY and CDR2 FYNNEI. Losses at the gene ends were 6 bases for V and 4 bases for J; bases not matched to a gene: 9. The CDR3 coding sequence is TGTGCCAGCAGGGATCGGACTAGCGGAAATTACAATGAGCAGTTCTTC. Its translation: CASRDRTSGNYNEQFF.

V is TRBV6-5 and J is TRBJ1-2; D not certain. This CDR3 contains 13 residues. Trimming pared 6 bases from V and 7 bases from J, leaving 15 bases between. From germline, CDR1 is MNHEY and CDR2 SVGAGI. The CDR3 coding sequence is TGTGCCAGCAGGCTACGAGGATCGGGTGGCTACACCTTC. It specifies CASRLRGSGGYTF.

The chain uses TRBV5-6 and TRBJ1-4; D is undetermined. The CDR3 extends over 15 amino acids. V lost 4 bases and J 8 bases, leaving 18 bases between the germline ends. Germline values: CDR1 SGHDT, CDR2 YYEEEE. This CDR3 is CASSLSDSRREKLFF. The CDR3 bases are TGTGCCAGCAGCCTTTCCGACTCAAGGCGGGAAAAACTGTTTTTT.

The chain couples TRBV6-5 to TRBJ2-1; 7 bases align to TRBD1. Germline values: CDR1 MNHEY, CDR2 SVGAGI. The CDR3 totals 14 residues. The ends lost 2 bases at V and 2 bases at J; junction bases unmatched: 0. The CDR3 DNA is TGTGCCAGCAGTTACGACAGGGCCTACAATGAGCAGTTCTTC. This sequence encodes CASSYDRAYNEQFF.

The genes are TRBV18 and TRBJ2-7, with TRBD2 identical over 7 bases. Germline V gene sequence: CDR1 KGHSH, CDR2 LQKENI. V gave up 2 bases and J gave up 3 bases; unmatched junction bases: 4. The CDR3 covers 14 residues. Written as DNA, the CDR3 is TGTGCCAGCTCACCAAATGCGGGGGACTACGAGCAGTACGTC. Translating it yields CASSPNAGDYEQYV.

Details on this clone: One end of the junction is discordant with germline, which a read error may explain. Here the CDR3 reads CASSHPPGSNYGYTF. CDR3 nucleotide sequence: TGTGCCAGCAGCCATCCCCCCGGGTCTAATTATGGCTACACCTTC. This chain links TRBV7-9 with TRBJ1-2; no clear D gene. The germline V gene encodes CDR1 SEHNR and CDR2 FQNEAQ (reference sequence). CDR3 length: 15 amino acids.